This passage covers 10 T cell receptor beta chains from one sample sequenced in a study of blood T cell repertoires in COVID-19. The assay was immunoSEQ multiplex PCR, and TCRdb's table has in-frame clones only and misses some. The table records approximately 250,000 clones, 70% to 90% of them present only once. The material sequenced was peripheral blood. These receptors were obtained from a man between 60 and 70 years old who had recovered from COVID-19.

This clone appeared once. The chain carries TRBV9 and TRBJ2-3; TRBD2 aligns across 10 bases. This CDR3 is built from 16 residues. CDR1 SGDLS and CDR2 YYNGEE come from the germline V gene. The V gene end was trimmed by 0 bases and the J gene end by 1 base; junction bases not matched to a gene: 2. Written as DNA, the CDR3 is TGTGCCAGCAGCGTAGAGAGCGGGAGGGGCACAGATACGCAGTATTTT. Translating it yields CASSVESGRGTDTQYF.

The chain recombines TRBV24-1 with TRBJ2-1; 7 bases are a match to TRBD1. This CDR3 is built from 14 residues. Germline CDR1 and CDR2: KGHDR and SFDVKD. J was trimmed by 4 bases and V by 9 bases; bases with no gene match: 8. The CDR3 region is CATAEGGRYNEQFF. CDR3 nucleotides: TGTGCCACCGCAGAAGGGGGCCGATACAATGAGCAGTTCTTC.

This clone was recorded a few times. The chain uses TRBV5-6 and TRBJ2-2, with 9 bases that match TRBD2. The CDR3 runs 15 residues. V shed 4 bases and J 2 bases; nucleotides not matched to a gene: 3. Per the germline V gene, CDR1 is SGHDT and CDR2 is YYEEEE. The CDR3 loop is CASSRGLANTGELFF. As DNA, the CDR3 is TGTGCCAGCAGCAGGGGACTAGCCAACACCGGGGAGCTGTTTTTT.

As DNA, the CDR3 is TGTGCCAGCAGCGTAGGGACAGCGCCAAACTATGGCTACACCTTC. Protein product: CASSVGTAPNYGYTF. This chain uses TRBV9 with TRBJ1-2; TRBD1 is a possible D gene (6 bases). The ends were cut back, 0 bases at V and 2 bases at J, with 11 bases in the middle. The CDR3 is made up of 15 amino acids. Per the germline V gene, CDR1 is SGDLS and CDR2 is YYNGEE. Variable domain in full (rest from reference TRBV9 and TRBJ1-2): DSGVTQTPKHLITATGQRVTLRCSPRSGDLSVYWYQQSLDQGLQFLIQYYNGEERAKGNILERFSAQQFPDLHSELNLSSLELGDSALYFCASSVGTAPNYGYTFGSGTRLTVV.

CDR3: CASSLVQNQETQYF. DNA of the CDR3: TGTGCCAGCAGCTTAGTTCAGAACCAAGAGACCCAGTACTTC. The J gene is TRBJ2-5, the V gene TRBV11-2; D gene unclear. The germline V gene encodes CDR1 SGHAT and CDR2 FQNNGV. Trimming removed 1 base at V and 0 bases at J, with 6 bases between. The length of the CDR3 is 14 residues.

This chain joins TRBV28 and TRBJ1-6; 8 positions agree with TRBD1. This CDR3 has 13 residues. Looked up from germline, CDR1 is MDHEN and CDR2 is SYDVKM. The junction had 0 bases not matched to a gene; V was cut back by 6 bases and J by 5 bases. In DNA form, the CDR3 reads TGTGCCAGCAGGGACAGGGATAATTCACCCCTCCACTTT. It is translated as CASRDRDNSPLHF.

CDR3: CASSEGLTTGQYF. The CDR3 DNA follows: TGTGCCAGCAGCGAGGGACTTACTACGGGGCAGTACTTC. The chain combines TRBV9 with TRBJ2-7; D perhaps matches TRBD2 (6 bases). The CDR3 consists of 13 residues. Looked up from germline, CDR1 is SGDLS and CDR2 is YYNGEE. Deletions cut 3 bases from V and 9 bases from J, with 16 bases between.

V gene TRBV5-1 combines with J gene TRBJ1-1; the D is unclear. Trimming shortened V by 4 bases and J by 0 bases, and 16 bases separated the two germline ends. Germline CDR1 is SGHRS and CDR2 is YFSETQ. This CDR3 has 16 residues. The DNA for the CDR3 is TGCGCCAGCAGCCCCCCAAGCGGACGGCTGAACACTGAAGCTTTCTTT. Its protein product is CASSPPSGRLNTEAFF.

This chain connects TRBV5-6 to TRBJ2-7, with TRBD2 matching 10 bases. Germline V gene data show CDR1 as SGHDT and CDR2 as YYEEEE. The CDR3 runs to 15 residues. V lost 3 bases, J lost 2 bases, and 5 bases stayed unmatched. Written as DNA, the CDR3 is TGTGCCAGCAGCTACCGGACTAGCGGACCCTACGAGCAGTACTTC. The encoded protein is CASSYRTSGPYEQYF.

This clone was seen a handful of times. The V call is TRBV6-1, the J call TRBJ2-7; 9 bases map to TRBD2. Germline values: CDR1 MNHNS, CDR2 SASEGT. With V trimmed by 2 bases and J by 2 bases, 13 bases remained unmatched. The CDR3 is 18 amino acids. Written as DNA, the CDR3 is TGTGCCAGCAGTGAATCTCTCGGCGGGAGGGGAAATCCCTACGAGCAGTACTTC. Protein: CASSESLGGRGNPYEQYF.